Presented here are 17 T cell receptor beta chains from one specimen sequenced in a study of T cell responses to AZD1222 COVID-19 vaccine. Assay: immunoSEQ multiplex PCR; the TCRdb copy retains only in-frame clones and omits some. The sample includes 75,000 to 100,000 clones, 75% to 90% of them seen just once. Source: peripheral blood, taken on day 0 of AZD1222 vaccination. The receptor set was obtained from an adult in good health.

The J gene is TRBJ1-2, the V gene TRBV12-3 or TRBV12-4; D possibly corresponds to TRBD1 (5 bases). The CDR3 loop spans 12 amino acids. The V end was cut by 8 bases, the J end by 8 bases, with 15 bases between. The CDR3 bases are TGTGCCAGCGGAGGGGTATTGGGGGGCTACACCTTC. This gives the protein CASGGVLGGYTF.

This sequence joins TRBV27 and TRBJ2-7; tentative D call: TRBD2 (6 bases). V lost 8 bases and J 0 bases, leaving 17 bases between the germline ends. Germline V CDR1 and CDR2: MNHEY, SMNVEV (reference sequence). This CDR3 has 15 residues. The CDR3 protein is CASAGRLVSSYEQYF. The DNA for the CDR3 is TGTGCCAGCGCGGGGAGACTAGTGAGCTCCTACGAGCAGTACTTC.

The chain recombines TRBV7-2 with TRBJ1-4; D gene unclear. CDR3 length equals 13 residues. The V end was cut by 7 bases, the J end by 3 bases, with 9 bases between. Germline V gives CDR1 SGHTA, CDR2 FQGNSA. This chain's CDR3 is CASKIGANEKLFF. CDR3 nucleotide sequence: TGTGCCAGCAAAATTGGAGCTAATGAAAAACTGTTTTTT.

CDR3 bases: TGTGCCAGCACCCTCCAGAATGAGCAGTTCTTC. This sequence encodes CASTLQNEQFF. The genes are TRBV11-1 and TRBJ2-1; D gene ambiguous. V shed 7 bases and J shed 7 bases, with 8 bases lying between them. The germline V gene has CDR1 SGHAT and CDR2 FQDESV (reference sequence). The CDR3 contains 11 residues.

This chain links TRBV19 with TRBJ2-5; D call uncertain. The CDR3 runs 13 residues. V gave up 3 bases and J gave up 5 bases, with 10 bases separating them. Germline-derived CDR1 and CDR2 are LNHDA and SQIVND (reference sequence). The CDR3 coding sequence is TGTGCCAGTAGTATGAAGGCCATCGAGACCCAGTACTTC. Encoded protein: CASSMKAIETQYF.

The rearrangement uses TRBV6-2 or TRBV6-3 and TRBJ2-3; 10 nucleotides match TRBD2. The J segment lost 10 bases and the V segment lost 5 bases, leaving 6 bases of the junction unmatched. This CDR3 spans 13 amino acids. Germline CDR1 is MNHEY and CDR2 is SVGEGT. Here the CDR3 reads CASSTSGARAQYF. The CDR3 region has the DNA TGTGCCAGCAGTACTAGCGGGGCTCGGGCGCAGTATTTT.

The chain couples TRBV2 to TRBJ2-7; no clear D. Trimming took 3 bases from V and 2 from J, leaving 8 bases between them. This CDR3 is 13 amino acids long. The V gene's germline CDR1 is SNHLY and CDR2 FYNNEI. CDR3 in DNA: TGTGCCAGCAGTGAGATTGGGCCCTACGAGCAGTACTTC. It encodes CASSEIGPYEQYF.

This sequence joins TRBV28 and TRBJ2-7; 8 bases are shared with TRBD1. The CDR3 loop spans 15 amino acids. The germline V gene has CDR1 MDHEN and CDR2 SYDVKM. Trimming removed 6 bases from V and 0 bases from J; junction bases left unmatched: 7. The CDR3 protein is CASSLTGAVSYEQYF. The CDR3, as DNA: TGTGCCAGCAGCTTGACAGGGGCCGTCTCCTACGAGCAGTACTTC.

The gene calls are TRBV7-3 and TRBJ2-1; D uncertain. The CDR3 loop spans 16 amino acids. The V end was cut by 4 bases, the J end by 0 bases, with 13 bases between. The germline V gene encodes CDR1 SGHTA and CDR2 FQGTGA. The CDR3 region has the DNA TGTGCCAGCAGCTCCCAAACGGGCGTCTCCTACAATGAGCAGTTCTTC. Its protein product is CASSSQTGVSYNEQFF.

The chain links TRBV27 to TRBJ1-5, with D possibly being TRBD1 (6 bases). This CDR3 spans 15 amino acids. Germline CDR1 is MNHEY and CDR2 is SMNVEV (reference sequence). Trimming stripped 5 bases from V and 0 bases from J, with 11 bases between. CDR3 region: CASSTTGYSNQPQHF. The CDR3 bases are TGTGCCAGCAGTACGACAGGCTATAGCAATCAGCCCCAGCATTTT.

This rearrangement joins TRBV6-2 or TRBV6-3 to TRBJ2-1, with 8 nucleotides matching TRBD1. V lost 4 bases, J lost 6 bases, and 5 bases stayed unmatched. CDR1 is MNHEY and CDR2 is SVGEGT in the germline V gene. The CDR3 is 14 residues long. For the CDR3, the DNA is TGTGCCAGCAGTTTGACAGGGGAATCCAATGAGCAGTTCTTC. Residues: CASSLTGESNEQFF.

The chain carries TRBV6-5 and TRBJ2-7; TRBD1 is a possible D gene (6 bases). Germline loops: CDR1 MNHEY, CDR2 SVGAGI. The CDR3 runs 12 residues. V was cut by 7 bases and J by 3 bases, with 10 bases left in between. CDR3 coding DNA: TGTGCCAGCATTAGGGACAACTACGAGCAGTACTTC. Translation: CASIRDNYEQYF.

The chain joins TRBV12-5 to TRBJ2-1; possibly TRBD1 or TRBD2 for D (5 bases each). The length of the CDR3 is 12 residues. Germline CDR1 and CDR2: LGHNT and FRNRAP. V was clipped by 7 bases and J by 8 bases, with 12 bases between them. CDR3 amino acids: CASARVGDEQFF. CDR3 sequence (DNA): TGTGCTAGTGCCCGGGTGGGGGATGAGCAGTTCTTC.

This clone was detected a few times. Written as DNA, the CDR3 is TGTGCCAGTAAAGGCAGCTCTGGAAACACCATATATTTT. Its translation is CASKGSSGNTIYF. The rearrangement uses TRBV19 and TRBJ1-3; D not certain. The CDR3 totals 13 residues. V lost 7 bases and J lost 0, with 7 bases in between. CDR1 is LNHDA, CDR2 SQIVND, per germline (reference sequence).

Here the CDR3 DNA reads TGTGCCAGCAGTTTACTGCTAGGCAGGGTGGGAAACACCATATATTTT. As protein: CASSLLLGRVGNTIYF. V is TRBV28 and J is TRBJ1-3; D is perhaps TRBD1 (5 bases). Trimming took 2 bases from V and 4 from J, leaving 15 bases between them. Germline CDR1 and CDR2: MDHEN and SYDVKM. This CDR3 is 16 amino acids long.

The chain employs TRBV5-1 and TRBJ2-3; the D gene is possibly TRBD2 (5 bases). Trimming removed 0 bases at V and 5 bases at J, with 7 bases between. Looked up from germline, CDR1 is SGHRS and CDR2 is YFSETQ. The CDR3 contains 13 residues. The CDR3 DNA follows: TGCGCCAGCAGCTTGGCCCGGGGAGATACGCAGTATTTT. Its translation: CASSLARGDTQYF.

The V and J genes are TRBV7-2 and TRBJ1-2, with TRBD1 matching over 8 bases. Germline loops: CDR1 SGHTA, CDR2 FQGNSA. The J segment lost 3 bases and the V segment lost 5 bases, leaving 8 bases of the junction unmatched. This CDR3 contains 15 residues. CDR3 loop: CASSHRDRIYYGYTF. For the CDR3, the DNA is TGTGCCAGCAGCCACAGGGACAGGATCTACTATGGCTACACCTTC.